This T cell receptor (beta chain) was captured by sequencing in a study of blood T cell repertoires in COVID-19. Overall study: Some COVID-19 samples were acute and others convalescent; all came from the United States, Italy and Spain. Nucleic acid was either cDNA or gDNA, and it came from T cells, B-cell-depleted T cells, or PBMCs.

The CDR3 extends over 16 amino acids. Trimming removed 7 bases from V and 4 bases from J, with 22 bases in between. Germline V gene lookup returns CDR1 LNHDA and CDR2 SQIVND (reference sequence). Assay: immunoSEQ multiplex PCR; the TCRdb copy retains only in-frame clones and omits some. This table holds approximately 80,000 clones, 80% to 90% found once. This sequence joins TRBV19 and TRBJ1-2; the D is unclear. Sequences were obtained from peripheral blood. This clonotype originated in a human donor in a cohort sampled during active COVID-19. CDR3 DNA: TGTGCCAGTAAGTCGGTTGGAGGTCGGGGTCCCTATGGCTACACCTTC. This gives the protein CASKSVGGRGPYGYTF.